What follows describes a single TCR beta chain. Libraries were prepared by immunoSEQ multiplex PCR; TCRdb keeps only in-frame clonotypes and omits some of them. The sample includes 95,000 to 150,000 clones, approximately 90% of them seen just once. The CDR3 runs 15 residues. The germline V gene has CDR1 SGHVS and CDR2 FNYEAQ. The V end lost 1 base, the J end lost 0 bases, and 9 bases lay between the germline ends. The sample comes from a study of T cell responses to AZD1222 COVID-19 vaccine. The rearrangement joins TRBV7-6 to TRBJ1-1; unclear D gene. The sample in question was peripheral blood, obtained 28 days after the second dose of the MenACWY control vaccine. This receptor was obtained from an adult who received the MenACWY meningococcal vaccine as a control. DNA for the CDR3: TGTGCCAGCAGCTTAGGTTGGGGAATGAACACTGAAGCTTTCTTT. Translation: CASSLGWGMNTEAFF.